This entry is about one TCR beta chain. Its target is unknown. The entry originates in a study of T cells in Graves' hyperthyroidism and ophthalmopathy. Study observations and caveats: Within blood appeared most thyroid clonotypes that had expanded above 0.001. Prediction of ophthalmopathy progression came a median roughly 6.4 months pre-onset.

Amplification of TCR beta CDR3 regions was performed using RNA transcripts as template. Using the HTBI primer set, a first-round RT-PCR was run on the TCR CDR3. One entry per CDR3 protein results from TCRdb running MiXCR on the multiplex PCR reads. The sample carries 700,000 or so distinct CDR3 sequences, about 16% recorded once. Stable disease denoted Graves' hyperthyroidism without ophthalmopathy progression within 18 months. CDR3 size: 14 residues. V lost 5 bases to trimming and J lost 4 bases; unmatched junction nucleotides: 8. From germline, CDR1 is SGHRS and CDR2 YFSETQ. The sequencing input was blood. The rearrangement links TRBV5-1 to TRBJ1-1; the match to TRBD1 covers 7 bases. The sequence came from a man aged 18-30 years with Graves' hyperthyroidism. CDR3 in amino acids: CASRATGSATEAFF. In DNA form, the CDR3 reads TGCGCCAGCAGAGCGACAGGGTCGGCCACTGAAGCTTTCTTT.